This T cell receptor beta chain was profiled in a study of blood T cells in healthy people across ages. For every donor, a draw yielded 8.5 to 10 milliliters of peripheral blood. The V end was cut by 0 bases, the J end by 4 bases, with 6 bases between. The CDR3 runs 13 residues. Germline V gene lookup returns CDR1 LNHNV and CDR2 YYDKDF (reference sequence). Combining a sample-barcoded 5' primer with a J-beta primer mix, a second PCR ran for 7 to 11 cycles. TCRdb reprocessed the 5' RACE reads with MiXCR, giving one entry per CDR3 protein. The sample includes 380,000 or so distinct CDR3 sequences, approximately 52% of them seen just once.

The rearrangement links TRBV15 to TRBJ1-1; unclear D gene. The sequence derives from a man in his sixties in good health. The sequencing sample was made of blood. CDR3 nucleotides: TGTGCCACCAGCAGAGATTTCAGCACTGAAGCTTTCTTT. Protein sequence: CATSRDFSTEAFF.